This TCR beta chain comes out of a study of blood T cell repertoires in COVID-19. Study context: From the United States, Italy and Spain came samples of acute and convalescent COVID-19. The analysed material was cDNA or gDNA that came from T cells, B-cell-depleted T cells, or PBMCs.

This clone was seen only a few times. Study processing details: Researchers report that nucleated cell counts were estimated from reference gene primer amplification. Data came from immunoSEQ multiplex PCR; TCRdb stores just in-frame clones and leaves some out. D and trimming come from the DNA, and the V and J calls and clone size come from that table. This table has about 62,000 clones, around 74% appearing once. The receptor comes from a woman between 50 and 59 years old with active or convalescent COVID-19. The specimen sequenced was peripheral blood.

The CDR3 DNA is TGTGCCAGTAGTATGGGGAGGGCAACTAATGAAAAACTGTTTTTT. Amino acid sequence: CASSMGRATNEKLFF. This chain uses TRBV19 with TRBJ1-4; D not certain. The CDR3 is 15 residues long. V was cut by 3 bases and J by 0 bases, with 8 bases left in between. The germline V gene encodes CDR1 LNHDA and CDR2 SQIVND (reference sequence). Together with reference TRBV19 and TRBJ1-4, the CDR3 gives the full variable domain: DGGITQSPKYLFRKEGQNVTLSCEQNLNHDAMYWYRQDPGQGLRLIYYSQIVNDFQKGDIAEGYSVSREKKESFPLTVTSAQKNPTAFYLCASSMGRATNEKLFFGSGTQLSVL.